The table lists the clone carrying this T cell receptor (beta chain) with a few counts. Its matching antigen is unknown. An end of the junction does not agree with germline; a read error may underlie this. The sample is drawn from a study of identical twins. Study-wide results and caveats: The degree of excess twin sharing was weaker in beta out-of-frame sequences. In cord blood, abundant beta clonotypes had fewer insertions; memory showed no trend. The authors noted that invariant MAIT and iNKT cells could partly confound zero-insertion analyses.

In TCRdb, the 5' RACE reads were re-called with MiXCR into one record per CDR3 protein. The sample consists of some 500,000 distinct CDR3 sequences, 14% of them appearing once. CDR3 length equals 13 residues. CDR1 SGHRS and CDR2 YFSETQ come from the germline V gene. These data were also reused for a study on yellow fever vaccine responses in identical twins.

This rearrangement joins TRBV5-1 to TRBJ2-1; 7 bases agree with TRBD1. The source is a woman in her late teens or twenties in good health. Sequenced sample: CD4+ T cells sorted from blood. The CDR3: CASGTDVLNEQVF. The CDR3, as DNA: TGCGCCAGCGGGACAGACGTTCTTAATGAGCAAGTCTTC.